This is a list of T cell receptor beta chains from one sample in a study of cytomegalovirus exposure and HLA in healthy donors. Some clones are missing from TCRdb's copy, which holds only in-frame ones; the method was immunoSEQ multiplex PCR. The sample lists tens of thousands of clones, 72% occurring once. Specimen: PBMCs. Receptors originate from a woman aged 40 to 50 in good health and CMV-seropositive. Each CDR3 is given with its conserved first and last residue. The order of the fields is V gene, clone size, J gene, D gene, CDR3 protein, CDR3 DNA. A D gene is named only where the DNA matches it firmly. The size field is filled for only some rows; it gives once, few, many or a size class.

>TRBV19|NA|TRBJ1-1|NA
CASSMTVNTEAFF
TGTGCCAGTAGTATGACAGTGAACACTGAAGCTTTCTTT
>TRBV5-1|NA|TRBJ1-5|NA
CASSFRGESNQPQHF
TGCGCCAGCAGCTTCCGGGGAGAATCGAATCAGCCCCAGCATTTT
>TRBV29-1|NA|TRBJ2-3|TRBD1
CSVTGQIRTDTQYF
TGCAGCGTTACGGGACAGATTCGCACAGATACGCAGTATTTT
>TRBV2|NA|TRBJ1-1|NA
CASTWGGNTEAFF
TGTGCCAGCACCTGGGGGGGGAACACTGAAGCTTTCTTT
>TRBV6-1|NA|TRBJ2-5|TRBD1
CASRGQMEETQYF
TGTGCCAGCAGGGGACAGATGGAAGAGACCCAGTACTTC
>TRBV6-6|NA|TRBJ1-2|NA
CASRPSSRGYGYTF
TGTGCCAGTAGACCCTCTTCTCGGGGCTATGGCTACACCTTC
>TRBV7-6|NA|TRBJ1-4|NA
CASSPDAVDEKLFF
TGTGCCAGCAGTCCAGACGCGGTCGACGAAAAACTGTTTTTT
>TRBV5-1|NA|TRBJ2-2|TRBD2
CASTPGGENTGELFF
TGCGCCAGCACACCGGGGGGGGAGAACACCGGGGAGCTGTTTTTT
>TRBV11-3|NA|TRBJ2-1|NA
CASSPTRGNEQFF
TGTGCCAGCAGCCCCACCCGGGGCAATGAGCAGTTCTTC
>TRBV5-1|NA|TRBJ1-6|NA
CASSSGRGSNSYNSPLHF
TGCGCCAGCAGCTCGGGGAGGGGGTCCAACTCCTATAATTCACCCCTCCACTTT
>TRBV29-1|NA|TRBJ2-1|NA
CSVGSGNEQFF
TGCAGCGTTGGATCAGGGAACGAGCAGTTCTTC
>TRBV4-2|once|TRBJ2-5|TRBD2
CASSQDGAGGRETQYF
TGTGCCAGCAGCCAAGACGGAGCGGGGGGGCGGGAGACCCAGTACTTC
>TRBV10-1|NA|TRBJ1-1|NA
CASKDSLNTEAFF
TGCGCCAGCAAGGACAGCTTGAACACTGAAGCTTTCTTT
>TRBV10-3|once|TRBJ1-6|NA
CAISESRENNSPLHF
TGTGCCATCAGTGAGTCGAGGGAAAACAATTCACCCCTCCACTTT
>TRBV20-1|NA|TRBJ2-5|NA
CSARPQETQYF
TGCAGTGCTAGACCGCAAGAGACCCAGTACTTC
>TRBV27|NA|TRBJ1-5|NA
CASGGGFNQPQHF
TGTGCCTCCGGGGGGGGGTTTAATCAGCCCCAGCATTTT
>TRBV7-9|NA|TRBJ2-5|NA
CASSLVSSPETQYF
TGTGCCAGCAGCTTAGTAAGCTCTCCTGAGACCCAGTACTTC
>TRBV5-1|many|TRBJ2-5|TRBD2
CASSRTSVRGETQYF
TGCGCCAGCAGCCGGACTAGCGTGAGGGGGGAGACCCAGTACTTC
>TRBV5-4|few|TRBJ1-4|TRBD1
CASSVRDSNEKLFF
TGTGCCAGCAGCGTCCGGGACAGTAACGAAAAACTGTTTTTT
>TRBV9|NA|TRBJ2-3|NA
CASSVGAIFITDTQYF
TGTGCCAGCAGCGTAGGGGCTATCTTTATCACAGATACGCAGTATTTT
>TRBV20-1|NA|TRBJ2-7|NA
CSAMRNEQYF
TGCAGTGCTATGCGGAACGAGCAGTACTTC
>TRBV29-1|NA|TRBJ2-3|TRBD2
CSVGLSSSGGGDTQYF
TGCAGCGTTGGTTTGTCGTCCAGCGGGGGGGGAGATACGCAGTATTTT
>TRBV6-1|NA|TRBJ1-2|NA
CASSLNGNYGYTF
TGTGCCAGCAGTTTAAACGGGAACTATGGCTACACCTTC
>TRBV27|NA|TRBJ1-5|TRBD1
CASSPETGYQPQHF
TGTGCCAGCAGTCCTGAGACAGGGTACCAGCCCCAGCATTTT
>TRBV29-1|NA|TRBJ2-7|NA
CSVYQGKRHEQYF
TGCAGCGTTTACCAGGGGAAGAGGCACGAGCAGTACTTC
>TRBV9|NA|TRBJ1-1|NA
CASSVEGALTEAFF
TGTGCCAGCAGCGTAGAAGGGGCGTTGACTGAAGCTTTCTTT
>TRBV5-1|NA|TRBJ1-4|NA
CASSLERTNEKLFF
TGCGCCAGCAGCTTGGAGAGGACTAATGAAAAACTGTTTTTT
>TRBV6-5|NA|TRBJ1-2|NA
CASSYLSEGSYTF
TGTGCCAGCAGTTACCTCTCGGAGGGCAGCTACACCTTC
>TRBV19|few|TRBJ1-4|TRBD1
CASSVRGDGEKLFF
TGTGCCAGTAGCGTCAGGGGGGACGGTGAAAAACTGTTTTTT
>TRBV30|NA|TRBJ2-7|NA
CAWSAGINYEQYF
TGTGCCTGGAGTGCGGGGATCAACTACGAGCAGTACTTC
>TRBV10-1|NA|TRBJ1-4|NA
CASSDPGSGNEKLFF
TGCGCCAGCAGTGATCCAGGGAGCGGGAATGAAAAACTGTTTTTT
>TRBV27|NA|TRBJ1-1|NA
CASSPGGGSATEAFF
TGTGCCAGCAGTCCTGGTGGGGGCTCGGCCACTGAAGCTTTCTTT
>TRBV5-8|NA|TRBJ1-1|TRBD1
CASRRDRDPHRTEAFF
TGTGCCAGCAGACGGGACAGGGACCCTCATCGGACTGAAGCTTTCTTT
>TRBV18|NA|TRBJ1-2|NA
CASSSQATYGYTF
TGTGCCAGCTCATCTCAGGCCACCTATGGCTACACCTTC
>TRBV4-1|NA|TRBJ2-2|NA
CASSRGSGNTGELFF
TGCGCCAGCAGCCGAGGCTCGGGGAACACCGGGGAGCTGTTTTTT
>TRBV2|once|TRBJ1-1|NA
CASGGEWNTEAFF
TGTGCCAGCGGAGGAGAGTGGAACACTGAAGCTTTCTTT
>TRBV5-1|NA|TRBJ2-7|NA
CASSLVSSQAHEQYF
TGCGCCAGCAGCTTGGTATCATCGCAGGCCCACGAGCAGTACTTC
>TRBV2|NA|TRBJ1-5|NA
CASRSAGIPQHF
TGTGCCAGCAGGTCCGCAGGGATCCCCCAGCATTTT
>TRBV2|NA|TRBJ2-6|TRBD1
CASSSRRDRGISSGANVLTF
TGTGCCAGCAGCTCCCGTCGGGACAGGGGGATTTCCTCTGGGGCCAACGTCCTGACTTTC
>TRBV7-8|NA|TRBJ2-7|TRBD1
CASSQRTGNYEQYF
TGTGCCAGCAGCCAGAGGACAGGGAACTACGAGCAGTACTTC
>TRBV19|NA|TRBJ2-7|NA
CASSMSRNSYEQYF
TGTGCCAGTAGTATGAGCCGCAACTCCTACGAGCAGTACTTC
>TRBV2|NA|TRBJ2-7|NA
CASSEGDNYEQYF
TGTGCCAGCAGTGAAGGGGACAACTACGAGCAGTACTTC
>TRBV2|NA|TRBJ2-3|NA
CASIAGAGWGGTQYF
TGTGCCAGCATAGCCGGGGCAGGGTGGGGAGGTACGCAGTATTTT
>TRBV29-1|NA|TRBJ2-7|TRBD1
CSVPGQGINEQYF
TGCAGCGTTCCGGGACAGGGGATAAACGAGCAGTACTTC
>TRBV10-3|once|TRBJ2-7|NA
CAISVEGVFYEQYF
TGTGCCATCAGTGTCGAGGGGGTCTTCTACGAGCAGTACTTC
>TRBV27|NA|TRBJ2-5|NA
CASSTRLGAGETQYF
TGTGCCAGCAGTACCCGGTTAGGGGCCGGAGAGACCCAGTACTTC
>TRBV20-1|NA|TRBJ1-2|TRBD1
CSNRGQNGYTF
TGCAGTAACAGGGGGCAGAATGGCTACACCTTC
>TRBV2|NA|TRBJ2-1|NA
CASSDWPRGFF
TGTGCCAGCAGTGATTGGCCACGGGGGTTCTTC